This passage covers 14 T cell receptor beta chains from one sample sequenced in a study of T-cell memory formation after mild COVID-19. TCRdb passed the 5' RACE reads through MiXCR, listing each CDR3 protein once. The sample records a few hundred thousand distinct CDR3 sequences, 25% to 30% being singletons. The source material was PBMCs or a T cell subset sorted from them (not recorded which). Source of these receptors: an adult woman who had mild COVID-19 (a few samples of this study predate the infection). Cell type and time point are not known.

The chain recombines TRBV5-1 with TRBJ2-3; 10 positions agree with TRBD1. With 1 base clipped from V and 4 bases from J, the junction kept 6 bases outside the gene matches. The CDR3 totals 16 residues. Germline CDR1 SGHRS, CDR2 YFSETQ. The CDR3 loop reads CASSLRRDRGPDTQYF. CDR3 DNA: TGCGCCAGCAGCTTGAGACGGGACAGGGGCCCAGATACGCAGTATTTT. Full variable domain (rest looked up from reference TRBV5-1 and TRBJ2-3): KAGVTQTPRYLIKTRGQQVTLSCSPISGHRSVSWYQQTPGQGLQFLFEYFSETQRNKGNFPGRFSGRQFSNSRSEMNVSTLELGDSALYLCASSLRRDRGPDTQYFGPGTRLTVL.

This clonotype was observed a few times. The chain employs TRBV7-2 and TRBJ2-7, with 11 bases lining up with TRBD2. Germline lookup yields CDR1 SGHTA and CDR2 FQGNSA. This CDR3 contains 16 residues. The trim removed 5 bases at V and 3 bases at J, leaving 9 bases unmatched. This CDR3 is CASSITGTSGGYEQYF. The CDR3 DNA follows: TGTGCCAGCAGCATTACCGGGACTAGCGGAGGCTACGAGCAGTACTTC.

The rearrangement links TRBV4-2 to TRBJ2-3; D remains ambiguous. Per germline, CDR1 LGHNA and CDR2 YNFKEQ. The CDR3 covers 14 residues. V shed 0 bases and J shed 4 bases, with 8 bases lying between them. CDR3 sequence (DNA): TGTGCCAGCAGCCAAGATCTTCTAGCAGATACGCAGTATTTT. Translating it yields CASSQDLLADTQYF.

This clonotype has a handful of counts. The CDR3, as DNA: TGTGCCAGCGGCTTGGGGACAGGGAACTATGGCTACACCTTC. Protein product: CASGLGTGNYGYTF. The J gene is TRBJ1-2, the V gene TRBV12-3 or TRBV12-4, with 9 bases identical to TRBD1. This CDR3 region has 14 residues. The trim removed 8 bases at V and 2 bases at J, leaving 6 bases unmatched.

Ten or more counts support this clonotype. The V gene is TRBV11-2, the J gene TRBJ2-7, with D hard to call. CDR1 is SGHAT and CDR2 is FQNNGV in the germline V gene. V was pared by 4 bases and J by 0 bases, with 16 bases between. The CDR3 consists of 16 residues. The CDR3 DNA sequence: TGTGCCAGCAGCTCCTGGAAAGACTCCAGCTCCTACGAGCAGTACTTC. Protein product: CASSSWKDSSSYEQYF.

The chain uses TRBV4-2 and TRBJ2-3; 11 bases align to TRBD2. Germline trimming cut 4 bases from V and 8 bases from J; bases unmatched to any gene: 5. Germline CDR1 and CDR2: LGHNA and YNFKEQ. The CDR3 spans 14 residues. The CDR3 bases are TGTGCCAGCAGCCGACTAGCGGGAAGTGGTACGCAGTATTTT. It encodes CASSRLAGSGTQYF.

CDR3 in DNA: TGCGCCAGCAGCTCGGCCTTCGATACGCAGTATTTT. Protein product: CASSSAFDTQYF. The genes are TRBV5-1 and TRBJ2-3; D remains unclear. CDR3 length: 12 residues. V lost 3 bases and J lost 6, with 8 bases in between. Germline V gene lookup returns CDR1 SGHRS and CDR2 YFSETQ.

The chain uses TRBV4-2 and TRBJ1-2; no clear D gene. The CDR3 length is 13 residues. Germline CDR1 reads LGHNA; CDR2 reads YNFKEQ. V was clipped by 1 base and J by 3 bases, with 6 bases between them. The chain's CDR3 is CASSQGGDYGYTF. CDR3 sequence (DNA): TGTGCCAGCAGCCAAGGGGGAGACTATGGCTACACCTTC.

Only a few counts were recorded for this clonotype. The CDR3, as DNA: TGTGCCTGGACCACTGGGGGACAGTCTTACGAGCAGTACTTC. Its translation: CAWTTGGQSYEQYF. This chain uses TRBV30 with TRBJ2-7, with 7 nucleotides matching TRBD1. Germline CDR1 GTSNPN, CDR2 SVGIG (reference sequence). Trimming removed 4 bases from V and 4 bases from J; junction bases left unmatched: 10. This CDR3 comprises 14 residues.

This clonotype was seen a handful of times. This rearrangement joins TRBV12-3 or TRBV12-4 to TRBJ2-7; 7 nucleotides line up with TRBD2. The CDR3 sequence is 12 residues long. V trimming: 4 bases; J trimming: 6 bases; junction bases outside the gene matches: 3. The CDR3 loop reads CASSWGGGEQYF. As DNA, the CDR3 is TGTGCCAGCAGTTGGGGGGGAGGCGAGCAGTACTTC.

This rearrangement joins TRBV20-1 to TRBJ1-1; maybe TRBD1 (5 bases). Trimming left V 3 bases short and J 6 bases short, with 14 bases between. The CDR3 is made up of 13 amino acids. Germline V gene data show CDR1 as DFQATT and CDR2 as SNEGSKA (reference sequence). CDR3 protein: CSARILGGAEAFF. CDR3 sequence (DNA): TGCAGTGCTAGGATCCTGGGGGGAGCTGAAGCTTTCTTT.

This clonotype was seen only a few times. The chain couples TRBV7-2 to TRBJ2-3; 10 bases are shared with TRBD1. CDR1 SGHTA and CDR2 FQGNSA come from the germline V gene. V dropped 5 bases and J dropped 4; count of bases not matched to a gene: 3. The CDR3 runs 14 residues. CDR3 nucleotide sequence: TGTGCCAGCAGCGTCGGGACAGGGGCAGATACGCAGTATTTT. The encoded protein is CASSVGTGADTQYF.

This chain uses TRBV6-6 with TRBJ2-3, with TRBD2 matching over 8 bases. There are 16 residues in the CDR3. The germline gives CDR1 MNHNY, CDR2 SVGAGI (reference sequence). With 5 bases clipped from V and 4 bases from J, the junction kept 11 bases outside the gene matches. In DNA, the CDR3 is TGTGCCAGCAGTGCTGGCAGCGGGAGTCAGGCAGATACGCAGTATTTT. It encodes CASSAGSGSQADTQYF.

The chain has TRBV4-2 and TRBJ1-5; TRBD1 matches 10 bases. CDR1 and CDR2 from the germline V gene are LGHNA and YNFKEQ. The length of the CDR3 is 20 residues. Trimming removed 4 bases from V and 4 bases from J; junction bases left unmatched: 19. The CDR3 DNA follows: TGTGCCAGCAGCCCATTCCATGGACAGGGGGAGTGGGGCGGAAATCAGCCCCAGCATTTT. Protein sequence: CASSPFHGQGEWGGNQPQHF.